Listed below are T cell receptor beta chains from one sample, sequenced in a study of cytomegalovirus exposure and HLA in healthy donors. Here immunoSEQ multiplex PCR was the method, and the copy in TCRdb shows in-frame clones only, minus some. The sample carries 150,000 to 200,000 clones, 75% recorded once. Sequencing was performed on PBMCs. The receptors were sampled from a woman between 50 and 59 years old in good health and CMV-seropositive. The CDR3 runs from the conserved cysteine through the conserved F or W. D genes are given only for firm matches. Not all rows give a size; the values are once, few, many and, for expanded clones, a class.

- TRBJ1-2 - TRBV27 TGTGCCAGCCGATCACAGGTGACCCTGACATTC CASRSQVTLTF
TRBD2 TRBJ2-5 few TRBV7-9 TGTGCCAGCAGCTTACTGGGACTAGCCCAAGAGACCCAGTACTTC CASSLLGLAQETQYF
TRBD1 TRBJ1-2 - TRBV7-9 TGTGCCAGCAGCTATCCCGGGACAGAGGGTGTTTTGAGCTATGGCTACACCTTC CASSYPGTEGVLSYGYTF
- TRBJ2-3 - TRBV2 TGTGCCAGCAGTGAATGGGCGTCGCGAACAGATACGCAGTATTTT CASSEWASRTDTQYF
TRBD1 TRBJ2-2 - TRBV29-1 TGCAGCGTTAATTTAGGGCAGGGGGTCACCGGGGAGCTGTTTTTT CSVNLGQGVTGELFF
- TRBJ1-1 - TRBV5-1 TGCGCCAGCAGCCCCAGCTTGACACTGAACACTGAAGCTTTCTTT CASSPSLTLNTEAFF
- TRBJ2-1 - TRBV11-3 TGTGCCAGCAGCTTAGACGGGAAAAGCCACAATGAGCAGTTCTTC CASSLDGKSHNEQFF
- TRBJ2-7 - TRBV9 TGTGCCAGCAGCGTAGCGCGGGGAGACGGCGAGCAGTACTTC CASSVARGDGEQYF
- TRBJ2-7 - TRBV7-2 TGTGCCAGCAGCCGTGCGCGGGGACCCTCCTACGAGCAGTACTTC CASSRARGPSYEQYF
- TRBJ2-3 - TRBV18 TGTGCCAGCTCACCACAGGGGAATAGAGATACGCAGTATTTT CASSPQGNRDTQYF
TRBD2 TRBJ2-7 - TRBV6-1 TGTGCCAGCAGTGAAAGTTTCGGGGGGGCTAACGAGCAGTACTTC CASSESFGGANEQYF
- TRBJ1-2 - TRBV28 TGTGCCAGCAGTTTATTGTTATATGGCTACACCTTC CASSLLLYGYTF
TRBD1 TRBJ2-7 - TRBV27 TGTGCCAGCAGTGATAAGGGACAGGGCTACGAGCAGTACTTC CASSDKGQGYEQYF
- TRBJ2-7 - TRBV6-5 TGTGCCAGCAGCCCCTTCCCAGGGAAAACCTACGAGCAGTACTTC CASSPFPGKTYEQYF
- TRBJ1-6 - TRBV27 TGTGCCAGCAGTGAGACATCCCCAGGGTATTCACCCCTCCACTTT CASSETSPGYSPLHF
- TRBJ2-1 - TRBV10-1 TGCGCCAGCAGTCCAGGGGGGTCCAATGAGCAGTTCTTC CASSPGGSNEQFF
- TRBJ1-1 - TRBV6-1 TGTGCCAGCAGACTGACAGTGAACACTGAAGCTTTCTTT CASRLTVNTEAFF
TRBD1 TRBJ1-2 - TRBV27 TGTGCCAGCAGACAGGGGAATAACTATGGCTACACCTTC CASRQGNNYGYTF
TRBD1 TRBJ1-6 - TRBV6-5 TGTGCCATCACAGGGGGCCGTGTTTCACCCCTCCACTTT CAITGGRVSPLHF
- TRBJ1-2 - TRBV2 TGTGCCAGCAACGAAGGGAGACGTGACTACACCTTC CASNEGRRDYTF
- TRBJ2-5 - TRBV29-1 TGCAGCGTGGAGGAATCCGGGGTCGAGACCCAGTACTTC CSVEESGVETQYF
TRBD1 TRBJ1-1 - TRBV6-4 TGTGCCAGCAGTGACAGGGGGCTCAGGTGGAACACTGAAGCTTTCTTT CASSDRGLRWNTEAFF
- TRBJ2-7 - TRBV4-1 TGCGCCAGCAGCCACGAAGGGGCCTACGAGCAGTACTTC CASSHEGAYEQYF
TRBD1 TRBJ2-7 - TRBV10-3 TGTGCCATCAGTGAGTCGTCTCAGGGGGCCGGGACCTACGAGCAGTACTTC CAISESSQGAGTYEQYF
- TRBJ2-3 - TRBV7-9 TGTGCCAGCAGCCCGGACTTTCACACAGATACGCAGTATTTT CASSPDFHTDTQYF
TRBD1 TRBJ1-5 - TRBV15 TGTGCCACCAGCATCGGACAGGGGGCTATCCAGCCCCAGCATTTT CATSIGQGAIQPQHF
TRBD1 TRBJ2-2 - TRBV5-4 TGTGCCAGCAGCTTGGGGACAGGGAACACCGGGGAGCTGTTTTTT CASSLGTGNTGELFF
TRBD1 TRBJ2-7 - TRBV10-3 TGTGCCATCAGGGGACAGGTTAGCTCCTACGAGCAGTACTTC CAIRGQVSSYEQYF
- TRBJ2-3 - TRBV5-4 TGTGCCAGCAGCTTGTCAGCAGGTTACACAGATACGCAGTATTTT CASSLSAGYTDTQYF
TRBD1 TRBJ2-1 few TRBV11-2 TGTGCCAGCCGTCCCCCAGGGGGCCGAAATGAGCAGTTCTTC CASRPPGGRNEQFF
- TRBJ2-1 - TRBV2 TGTGCCAGCAGTGGCTTGACTAGTCCCTACAATGAGCAGTTCTTC CASSGLTSPYNEQFF
- TRBJ2-4 - TRBV27 TGTGCCAGCAGTTTAGGCGGCCGTCGGGAAAACATTCAGTACTTC CASSLGGRRENIQYF
TRBD1 TRBJ1-2 few TRBV7-6 TGTGCCAGCAGTCGGGACAGGGGCGCTTATGGCTACACCTTC CASSRDRGAYGYTF
TRBD2 TRBJ2-5 once TRBV6-5 TGTGCCAGCCGGGTCCAGCGGGGGCAAGAGACCCAGTACTTC CASRVQRGQETQYF
TRBD1 TRBJ1-4 - TRBV7-2 TGTGCCAGCAACACCCAGGGGGCAACTAATGAAAAACTGTTTTTT CASNTQGATNEKLFF
- TRBJ2-1 - TRBV6-5 TGTGCCAGCAGCCCGACGGGGGGCACCTACAATGAGCAGTTCTTC CASSPTGGTYNEQFF
- TRBJ2-1 - TRBV27 TGTGCCAGCAGTTTAGAAGGGAGCGGAGACTACAATGAGCAGTTCTTC CASSLEGSGDYNEQFF
- TRBJ1-5 - TRBV2 TGTGCCAGCAGCGGACTAAATAGCGATCAGCCCCAGCATTTT CASSGLNSDQPQHF
- TRBJ1-1 - TRBV30 TGTGCCTGCTCAGTGAACACTGAAGCTTTCTTT CACSVNTEAFF
- TRBJ2-7 - TRBV11-1 TGTGCCAGCAGCTCCCTCGGGGGCTCCTACGAGCAGTACTTC CASSSLGGSYEQYF
- TRBJ1-3 - TRBV2 TGTGCCAGCGAGAGAAGCTCTGGAAACACCATATATTTT CASERSSGNTIYF
- TRBJ2-3 few TRBV5-1 TGCGCCAGCAGCTTGGAAGCAAACACAGATACGCAGTATTTT CASSLEANTDTQYF
TRBD1 TRBJ2-7 - TRBV6-5 TGTGCCAGTCGGGGACAGGGGGCGGGGTCCTACGAGCAGTACTTC CASRGQGAGSYEQYF
TRBD1 TRBJ2-3 - TRBV6-4 TGTGCCAGCAGAGCACAGGGGTATAGCACAGATACGCAGTATTTT CASRAQGYSTDTQYF
- TRBJ1-2 few TRBV27 TGTGCCAGCTCCCTGGGTAGCGGGGGGCAGGGTGGCTACACCTTC CASSLGSGGQGGYTF
- TRBJ2-5 many TRBV5-8 TGTGCCAGCAGCTTGGAGTTGGGGGGTTCGGAGACCCAGTACTTC CASSLELGGSETQYF
- TRBJ1-5 - TRBV5-1 TGCGCCAGCAGCTTGTCGGGGGATGGGGATCAGCCCCAGCATTTT CASSLSGDGDQPQHF
TRBD1 TRBJ1-2 - TRBV5-1 TGCGCCAGCAGACAGGGGGAAGATGGCTACACCTTC CASRQGEDGYTF
TRBD1 TRBJ1-2 - TRBV9 TGTGCCAGCAGCGTAGCTCGGGACAGGGGGCGCGTTGGCTACACCTTC CASSVARDRGRVGYTF
TRBD1 TRBJ2-3 - TRBV11-1 TGTGCCAGCAGTGAAGGGGGCAGGGTTGATACGCAGTATTTT CASSEGGRVDTQYF
- TRBJ1-1 - TRBV11-2 TGTGCCAGCAGCTTAGGGGGCCTCACTGAAGCTTTCTTT CASSLGGLTEAFF
TRBD2 TRBJ2-1 once TRBV6-1 TGTGCCAGCTCCAATAGCGGGGGTTTTTACAATGAGCAGTTCTTC CASSNSGGFYNEQFF
TRBD2 TRBJ2-7 - TRBV5-6 TGTGCCAGCAGCACCACTAGCGGGGCTCGCTCCTACGAGCAGTACTTC CASSTTSGARSYEQYF
- TRBJ1-5 - TRBV11-2 TGTGCCAGCAGCTTAGTCTCCAGGATCGGCAATCAGCCCCAGCATTTT CASSLVSRIGNQPQHF
- TRBJ2-7 - TRBV2 TGTGCCAGCAGGAAACCACAGGGTTACGAGCAGTACTTC CASRKPQGYEQYF
TRBD1 TRBJ2-7 few TRBV6-6 TGTGCCAGCAGTTCGGGACAGGGATCCTACGAGCAGTACTTC CASSSGQGSYEQYF
- TRBJ1-1 - TRBV19 TGTGCCAGTAGTATAGCAGTAAACACTGAAGCTTTCTTT CASSIAVNTEAFF
- TRBJ1-6 - TRBV19 TGTGCCAGTAGTATAAGAGAACAGCCCCTCCGATCACCCCTCCACTTT CASSIREQPLRSPLHF
TRBD1 TRBJ2-2 - TRBV5-1 TGCGCCAGCAGCTTGGTGGGGACAGGGGACCTTACCGGGGAGCTGTTTTTT CASSLVGTGDLTGELFF
TRBD1 TRBJ1-1 - TRBV5-4 TGTGCCAGCAGCCCCCGGACAGGTTTCACAGAAGCTTTCTTT CASSPRTGFTEAFF